The 17 T cell receptor beta chains presented below share a single source sample, sequenced in a study of T cell responses to AZD1222 COVID-19 vaccine (dated by TCRdb to about 2021). The library was built by means of the immunoSEQ multiplex PCR assay. TCRdb's version of the immuneACCESS table is confined to in-frame rearrangements and falls short of the full clone set. An unresolved V gene accounts for under half of the shortfall where checked; the remainder is of unknown origin. Here the sample has more than 150,000 clones; about 91% occur a single time. The top ten clones comprise approximately 0.49% of the sample. What this sample's time point label stands for: baseline before first vaccination. Specimen: peripheral blood, collected on day 0 of AZD1222 vaccination. The receptors shown here come from an adult in good health.

The CDR3 protein is CSVDLTGTGYGYTF. CDR3 bases: TGCAGCGTAGACCTCACCGGGACAGGGTATGGCTACACCTTC. This chain connects TRBV29-1 to TRBJ1-2; TRBD1 aligns across 9 bases. V lost 6 bases and J lost 5; bases outside the gene matches: 10. Germline V lookup: CDR1 SQVTM, CDR2 ANQGSEA. The CDR3 runs 14 residues.

This chain links TRBV12-3 or TRBV12-4 with TRBJ2-4; 8 positions agree with TRBD1. This CDR3 contains 13 residues. J was trimmed by 6 bases and V by 5 bases; bases with no gene match: 3. The CDR3 DNA is TGTGCCAGCAGTAAAGGACAGGGAAACATTCAGTACTTC. This translates into CASSKGQGNIQYF.

J is TRBJ2-6 and V is TRBV9; D unclear. Germline CDR1 SGDLS, CDR2 YYNGEE. The CDR3 length is 20 residues. The V end was cut by 0 bases, the J end by 0 bases, with 19 bases between. The DNA for the CDR3 is TGTGCCAGCAGCGTAGCCTCCGGGCGAGGTGAGAGCTCTGGGGCCAACGTCCTGACTTTC. Translating gives CASSVASGRGESSGANVLTF.

The chain uses TRBV30 and TRBJ2-3, with 7 positions matching TRBD1. Germline V gives CDR1 GTSNPN, CDR2 SVGIG (reference sequence). The CDR3 has 15 residues. The junction had 5 bases not matched to a gene; V was cut back by 0 bases and J by 2 bases. CDR3 residues: CAWSVLDRNTDTQYF. The CDR3 nucleotides read TGTGCCTGGAGTGTACTGGACAGGAACACAGATACGCAGTATTTT.

The CDR3 loop is CASSLRTGGNRGETQYF. The CDR3 DNA is TGTGCCAGCAGCCTTCGGACAGGGGGCAATAGAGGGGAGACCCAGTACTTC. This chain links TRBV7-3 with TRBJ2-5, with 11 bases identical to TRBD1. The CDR3 extends over 17 amino acids. Germline V CDR1 and CDR2: SGHTA, FQGTGA. J gave up 5 bases and V 5 bases, and 13 bases lay outside the gene matches. The full variable domain, with the rest looked up from reference TRBV7-3 and TRBJ2-5, is GAGVSQTPSNKVTEKGKYVELRCDPISGHTALYWYRQSLGQGPEFLIYFQGTGAADDSGLPNDRFFAVRPEGSVSTLKIQRTERGDSAVYLCASSLRTGGNRGETQYFGPGTRLLVL.

As for this clone: One end of the junction fails to match germline, which may point to a read error. This chain joins TRBV7-7 and TRBJ2-2; possible D gene TRBD1, 5 bases. CDR1 and CDR2 from the germline V gene are SSHAT and FNYEAQ (reference sequence). This CDR3 spans 15 amino acids. The CDR3 reads CASSLGAVNTGELFF. The CDR3 nucleotides read TGTGCTAGCAGCTTAGGGGCAGTGAACACCGGGGAGCTGTTTTTT. The variable domain in full, completed from reference TRBV7-7 and TRBJ2-2, reads GAGVSQSPRYKVTKRGQDVTLRCDPISSHATLYWYQQALGQGPEFLTYFNYEAQPDKSGLPSDRFSAERPEGSISTLTIQRTEQRDSAMYRCASSLGAVNTGELFFGEGSRLTVL.

V and J are TRBV12-3 or TRBV12-4 and TRBJ2-7; D might be TRBD1 (5 bases). V was trimmed by 7 bases and J by 3 bases, leaving 10 bases between them. CDR3 size: 12 residues. The CDR3 coding sequence is TGTGCCAGCACTCGGCAGGGCTACGAGCAGTACTTC. Its translation is CASTRQGYEQYF.

The gene calls are TRBV12-3 or TRBV12-4 and TRBJ1-1, with 7 bases that match TRBD1. J lost 10 bases, V lost 6 bases, and 11 bases had no gene match. CDR3 length: 13 residues. The chain's CDR3 is CASSSGGEIGAFF. DNA for the CDR3: TGTGCCAGCAGCTCAGGGGGGGAAATCGGAGCTTTCTTT.

The genes are TRBV6-1 and TRBJ1-6; D is perhaps TRBD1 (5 bases). CDR3 length equals 14 residues. The germline V gene has CDR1 MNHNS and CDR2 SASEGT. Deletions cut 3 bases from V and 5 bases from J, with 8 bases between. In nucleotides, the CDR3 is TGTGCCAGCAGTGAGCTGGGGGATAATTCACCCCTCCACTTT. Amino acid sequence: CASSELGDNSPLHF.

In its sample, this clone was seen a few times. The chain is built from TRBV28 and TRBJ2-7; 10 positions match TRBD1. Germline CDR1 MDHEN, CDR2 SYDVKM. The ends lost 6 bases at V and 4 bases at J; junction bases unmatched: 9. This CDR3 has 15 amino acids. The DNA of the CDR3 is TGTGCCAGCAGACCCCGGGGGACAGGGGTTTACGAGCAGTACTTC. Its translation: CASRPRGTGVYEQYF.

V gene TRBV25-1 combines with J gene TRBJ1-1; weak D call: TRBD1 (5 bases). CDR1 is MGHDK and CDR2 is SYGVNS in the germline V gene. The V gene lost 0 bases and the J gene lost 10 bases, with 12 bases spanning the gap. This CDR3 has 13 residues. As DNA, the CDR3 is TGTGCCAGCAGTGAATACTCGGGGGTGGGAGCTTTCTTT. It is translated as CASSEYSGVGAFF.

The chain links TRBV11-2 to TRBJ2-1; D possibly corresponds to TRBD2 (6 bases). The CDR3 runs to 13 residues. The germline V gene has CDR1 SGHAT and CDR2 FQNNGV. The V gene lost 3 bases and the J gene lost 6 bases, with 9 bases spanning the gap. CDR3 DNA: TGTGCCAGCAGCTTTCCACTAGCCAATGAGCAGTTCTTC. Protein product: CASSFPLANEQFF.

The rearrangement joins TRBV5-1 to TRBJ2-1; unclear D gene. The V end was cut by 5 bases, the J end by 0 bases, with 12 bases between. Germline loops: CDR1 SGHRS, CDR2 YFSETQ. CDR3 length: 15 amino acids. For the CDR3, the DNA is TGCGCCAGCAGTCCTACAATTAGCTCCTACAATGAGCAGTTCTTC. It encodes CASSPTISSYNEQFF.

This chain joins TRBV6-5 and TRBJ1-5, with a possible D match to TRBD1 (5 bases). The CDR3 has 15 amino acids. Per the germline V gene, CDR1 is MNHEY and CDR2 is SVGAGI. V dropped 0 bases and J dropped 11 bases, with 17 bases sitting between them. CDR3: CASSYSPQGHGAQHF. The CDR3 DNA reads TGTGCCAGCAGTTACTCACCCCAGGGCCACGGGGCCCAGCATTTT.

This sequence joins TRBV19 and TRBJ1-1, with D uncertain. Germline loops: CDR1 LNHDA, CDR2 SQIVND (reference sequence). There are 13 residues in the CDR3. V shed 5 bases and J shed 3 bases, with 10 bases lying between them. Written as DNA, the CDR3 is TGTGCCAGTAGTGGAGGTAGCTACACTGAAGCTTTCTTT. It encodes CASSGGSYTEAFF. Full variable domain (rest looked up from reference TRBV19 and TRBJ1-1): DGGITQSPKYLFRKEGQNVTLSCEQNLNHDAMYWYRQDPGQGLRLIYYSQIVNDFQKGDIAEGYSVSREKKESFPLTVTSAQKNPTAFYLCASSGGSYTEAFFGQGTRLTVV.

The genes are TRBV7-2 and TRBJ2-3; 9 bases align to TRBD2. The trim removed 5 bases at V and 3 bases at J, leaving 15 bases unmatched. Germline V gene sequence: CDR1 SGHTA, CDR2 FQGNSA. The CDR3 is made up of 18 amino acids. The CDR3 loop reads CASSPGRREGRRTDTQYF. The CDR3, as DNA: TGTGCCAGCAGCCCCGGGAGGCGGGAGGGCAGGAGAACAGATACGCAGTATTTT.

This clone appeared once. The rearrangement links TRBV6-5 to TRBJ2-7, with D hard to call. The germline gives CDR1 MNHEY, CDR2 SVGAGI. CDR3 length: 13 amino acids. V was trimmed by 6 bases and J by 0 bases, leaving 9 bases between them. The CDR3 loop is CASRQAFSYEQYF. The CDR3 DNA follows: TGTGCCAGCAGGCAGGCGTTCTCCTACGAGCAGTACTTC.